This T cell receptor beta chain appears in the sequencing data of a study of blood T cell repertoires in COVID-19. Study details: Acute and convalescent COVID-19 specimens originated in the United States, Italy and Spain.

Per germline, CDR1 SNHLY and CDR2 FYNNEI. The CDR3 spans 15 residues. The V and J ends lost 4 bases and 7 bases respectively, with 17 bases between them. How the authors handled the data: Amplification with reference gene primers provided the estimates of nucleated cell counts. Sequencing was performed with immunoSEQ multiplex PCR; in TCRdb, only in-frame clones are kept and a portion is missing. The DNA gave D and trimming, while V, J and clone size come from that table. This sample has around 170,000 clones, with around 81% found just once. The sample consisted of peripheral blood. This chain connects TRBV2 to TRBJ1-5; possibly TRBD1 for D (6 bases). The clonotype originates from a man between 65 and 85 years old who had recovered from COVID-19. CDR3 in amino acids: CASSGMTGFRQPQHF. In DNA, the CDR3 is TGTGCCAGCAGTGGCATGACAGGATTCCGGCAGCCCCAGCATTTT.